This T cell receptor (beta chain) comes out of a study of cytomegalovirus exposure and HLA in healthy donors (dated by TCRdb to the late 2010s). For the study in its entirety: A later analysis indicated that the 90 to 150 validation repertoires were generated on the platform also employed for the approximately 670 repertoires of the first cohort. The study was designed to test whether signatures of past pathogen exposure could be identified by cataloging public T cell receptors. Along with the roughly 610-subject first cohort, a separate validation cohort of 120 different subjects was used. To predict cytomegalovirus infection status, the study combined high-throughput TCR immunosequencing, statistical association of individual TCRs with disease status, and machine learning. The full study reports these points: The authors suggested that the approach could potentially be generalized to other disease states and immunological phenotypes. Most TCR sequences were observed very rarely across donors, whereas some public TCRs were present in many individuals. In both the original and validation cohorts, the classifier was reported to diagnose cytomegalovirus status with high specificity and sensitivity. The study gave a list of 150 to 200 TCR beta chains associated with cytomegalovirus. Subsequent analysis determined that TCRs grouped into clusters in the first cohort also showed a tendency toward co-occurrence across the 90 to 150 validation repertoires, and approximately 93% of cluster scores exceeded 0. The validation cohort had no HLA typing available for a later analysis, so co-occurrence within that cohort was assessed over all 110 or so repertoires. A few of the identified cytomegalovirus-associated TCR beta chains were confirmed in vitro to be specific for cytomegalovirus antigens.

Preparation of the library involved the immunoSEQ multiplex PCR assay. Turning to the authors' computational methods: A statistical classification framework was developed to diagnose cytomegalovirus status using the catalog of TCR beta chain sequences. The clones in this table, taken by TCRdb from immuneACCESS, are in-frame only. Not every clone is retained; where verified, under half of the shortfall comes from an unresolved V gene, and the cause of the rest is unknown. V, J and clone size derive from that table, while D and trimming were established from the DNA sequence. Across this sample there are some 99,000 clones, with 88% seen only once. Clones ranked in the top ten supply more than 2% of the sample. Turning to this clone: This receptor's antigen is unknown. Base qualities are not at hand, and no much larger clone is one base apart.

The donors were included in the validation cohort of approximately 130 subjects, a group kept apart from the roughly 690-subject first cohort. Relative to germline, V is 7 bases shorter and J is 6 bases shorter, with 9 bases between their ends. The CDR3 numbers 11 residues from cysteine through phenylalanine. Solely the CDR3 DNA is kept, with 33 bases framed from the first base. CDR1 LNHDA and CDR2 SQIVND are derived from the germline V gene (reference sequence). The TCR sequence derives from a woman aged 18-29 years in good health and CMV-seronegative. The specimen sequenced was PBMCs. The chain links TRBV19 with TRBJ1-1, with no D gene named confidently. The sequenced DNA is TGTGCCAGTATTAAGGAGTCTGAAGCTTTCTTT. Its protein product is CASIKESEAFF.